This TCR beta chain stems from a study of T-cell memory formation after mild COVID-19. Study results and caveats: CD4+ bias marked clones expanding day 15 to 37, unlike balanced contracting clones. Pre-infection memory harbored some responding clones, suggesting cross-reactive memory joined. Among CD4+ contracting clones, most were CM and EM, and CD8+ ones EMRA.

Worth noting for this clonotype: The antigen is not known.

This CDR3 comprises 13 residues. The ends were cut back, 5 bases at V and 4 bases at J, with 11 bases in the middle. Germline loops: CDR1 SGHVS, CDR2 FQNEAQ. Sample barcodes and UMIs were carried by the TCR alpha and TCR beta cDNA libraries that 5'RACE generated with constant-segment primers. MiXCR, applied by TCRdb to the 5' RACE reads, yields one record per CDR3 protein. Among a few hundred thousand distinct CDR3 sequences listed, around 26% were seen once. The specimen sequenced was PBMCs or a T cell subset sorted from them (not recorded which). The sequence derives from an adult woman who had mild COVID-19 (a few samples of this study predate the infection). Cell type and time point are not known. The chain employs TRBV7-8 and TRBJ1-2; possible D gene TRBD1, 6 bases. The CDR3 bases are TGTGCCAGCAGCCACAGGGTTACCTATGGCTACACCTTC. Its translation is CASSHRVTYGYTF.